The entry below gives a single T cell receptor (beta chain) sequence along with its context. Genomic DNA, serving as template, underwent TCR beta VDJ and CDR3 profiling. TCRdb re-called the reads through MiXCR, storing one row per CDR3 protein. The data show around 200,000 distinct CDR3 sequences, roughly 45% seen once. Trimming took off 2 bases at V and 4 bases at J, with 16 bases between the two ends. The CDR3 contains 16 residues. This sample stems from a study of CD8+CD57+ T cells in acquired aplastic anemia. The patients chosen for sequencing had shown expansion of CD8+CD57+ cells (detected by flow cytometry).

The sample consisted of sorted CD4+, CD8+, or CD8+CD57+ T cells (not recorded which) from PBMCs. The chain couples TRBV12-3 or TRBV12-4 to TRBJ2-3; D is perhaps TRBD2 (7 bases). The origin of this receptor is a human donor with aplastic anemia. This CDR3 reads CASSLRLGGASDTQYF. CDR3 DNA: TGTGCCAGCAGTTTAAGACTAGGGGGGGCGTCAGATACGCAGTATTTT.